This T cell receptor (beta chain) was sequenced in a study of response to subunit inactivated influenza vaccine (dated by TCRdb to about 2018). Describing the broader study: The study used deep quantitative T cell receptor repertoire profiling to track responses to a trivalent subunit inactivated influenza vaccine. Results and caveats for the whole study, not just this receptor: According to the authors, only a limited number of new T cells may be recruited by each seasonal influenza vaccination.

Library preparation was by RT-PCR. Sequenced using an Illumina HiSeq 2500. In-frame beta chains were kept once TCRdb had trimmed the public reads at Q25 with fastp and called clones with MiXCR. Identical CDR3 protein sequences are pooled into one entry, listed with their most common genes and DNA. Across this sample there are about 240,000 distinct CDR3 sequences, with 12% seen only once. The ten most abundant clones make up roughly 7.7% of the sample. This clonotype appeared a few times. The specificity of this receptor is unknown. No base-level quality is on record; no much larger clone is a single base apart. V and J are truncated by 0 bases and 1 base respectively, leaving an intervening sequence of 10 bases. The CDR3 contains 15 residues, cysteine and phenylalanine counted. The DNA shown is the 45-base CDR3, in frame from base 1. CDR1 LGHNA and CDR2 YSLEER were looked up in the germline V gene.

The chain uses TRBV4-3 and TRBJ2-7; perhaps TRBD1 is the D gene, with 6 bases matching. The sequence derives from a man aged 45-65 years who received an inactivated influenza vaccine. Donor details come from another sample of the same person, matched by shared clones. Sequenced material: non-naive T cells sorted from PBMCs, taken approximately 15 days before vaccination. The sample's cell subset or site label, in plain terms: memory T cell fraction. The CDR3 in this case is CASSQERDRSYEQYF. DNA sequence: TGCGCCAGCAGCCAAGAACGTGACAGGTCCTACGAGCAGTACTTC.